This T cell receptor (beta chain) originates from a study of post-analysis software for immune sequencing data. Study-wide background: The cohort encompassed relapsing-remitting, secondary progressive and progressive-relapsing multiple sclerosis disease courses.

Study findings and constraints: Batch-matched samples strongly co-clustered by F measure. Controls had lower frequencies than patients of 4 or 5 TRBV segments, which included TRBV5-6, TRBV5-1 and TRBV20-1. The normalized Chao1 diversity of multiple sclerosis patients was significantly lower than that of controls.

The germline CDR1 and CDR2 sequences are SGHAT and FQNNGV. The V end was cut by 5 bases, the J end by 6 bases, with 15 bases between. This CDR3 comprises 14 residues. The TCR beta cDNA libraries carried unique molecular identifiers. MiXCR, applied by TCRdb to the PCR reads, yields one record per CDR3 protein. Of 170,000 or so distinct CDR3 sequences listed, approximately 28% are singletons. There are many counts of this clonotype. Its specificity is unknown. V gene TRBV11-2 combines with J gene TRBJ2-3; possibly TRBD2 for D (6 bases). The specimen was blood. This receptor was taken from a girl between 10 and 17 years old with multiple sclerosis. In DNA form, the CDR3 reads TGTGCCAGCAGCCCCGGGAGTGCCGGGGATACGCAGTATTTT. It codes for CASSPGSAGDTQYF.